Below are 18 T cell receptor beta chains sequenced from a single sample in a study of blood T cells in healthy people across ages. Alongside a J-beta primer mix, a sample-barcoded 5' primer served in a second PCR lasting roughly 7 to 12 cycles. Using its own MiXCR run on the 5' RACE reads, TCRdb lists one record per CDR3 protein. Here the sample spans roughly 1.6 million distinct CDR3 sequences, almost 35% being singletons. The material sequenced was blood. The receptors were sampled from a woman aged 30 to 39 in good health.

This clonotype was recorded many times. CDR3 region: CASSLAGSAYEQYF. CDR3 nucleotide sequence: TGTGCCAGCAGCTTAGCGGGCAGTGCATACGAGCAGTACTTC. The chain uses TRBV11-2 and TRBJ2-7, with D uncertain. From germline, CDR1 is SGHAT and CDR2 FQNNGV. The CDR3 is made up of 14 amino acids. With 1 base removed from V and 4 bases from J, the gap between germline ends came to 11 bases.

There are many counts of this clonotype. V usage is TRBV20-1 and J usage is TRBJ2-7; 10 bases are a match to TRBD2. This CDR3 has 15 residues. With 2 bases clipped from V and 4 bases from J, the junction kept 8 bases outside the gene matches. Germline V gene data show CDR1 as DFQATT and CDR2 as SNEGSKA (reference sequence). In DNA form, the CDR3 reads TGCAGTGCTAGAATCCTAGCGGGAGTGAGTTACGAGCAGTACTTC. Translation gives CSARILAGVSYEQYF.

This clonotype was observed a handful of times. V usage is TRBV10-3 and J usage is TRBJ2-5; 8 bases are a match to TRBD1. The CDR3 extends over 15 amino acids. Germline loops: CDR1 ENHRY, CDR2 SYGVKD. V lost 4 bases to trimming and J lost 5 bases; unmatched junction nucleotides: 9. The CDR3 sequence: CAISVDREFGETQYF. Written as DNA, the CDR3 is TGTGCCATCAGTGTGGACAGGGAATTCGGTGAGACCCAGTACTTC.

The CDR3 DNA is TGTGCCACCAGTGACCCGGGACTGCCCTACGAGCAGTACTTC. Protein sequence: CATSDPGLPYEQYF. V is TRBV24-1 and J is TRBJ2-7; a weak D match, TRBD2 (6 bases). Germline-derived CDR1 and CDR2 are KGHDR and SFDVKD. V lost 4 bases, J lost 2 bases, and 11 bases lay in between. The CDR3 sequence is 14 residues long.

The chain uses TRBV3-1 and TRBJ2-1, with unresolved D. The CDR3 runs 14 residues. With 1 base removed from V and 5 bases from J, the gap between germline ends came to 9 bases. Germline lookup yields CDR1 LGHDT and CDR2 YNNKEL (reference sequence). The CDR3 sequence is CASSQVVRNNEQFF. CDR3 coding DNA: TGTGCCAGCAGCCAAGTAGTCCGAAACAATGAGCAGTTCTTC.

Only a few counts were recorded for this clonotype. The chain employs TRBV27 and TRBJ2-3; D gene uncertain. Trimming cost V 3 bases and J 0 bases, with 7 bases left between them. The CDR3 runs to 14 residues. Germline-derived CDR1 and CDR2 are MNHEY and SMNVEV (reference sequence). The DNA for the CDR3 is TGTGCCAGCAGTTTCCCGACTAGCACAGATACGCAGTATTTT. As protein: CASSFPTSTDTQYF.

V gene TRBV10-3 combines with J gene TRBJ1-2, with 8 bases matching TRBD1. With 10 bases clipped from V and 3 bases from J, the junction kept 7 bases outside the gene matches. Germline assignment: CDR1 ENHRY and CDR2 SYGVKD. The length of the CDR3 is 13 residues. CDR3 DNA: TGTGCCACACGGACAGGGTCGGACTATGGCTACACCTTC. Translating gives CATRTGSDYGYTF.

At least ten counts were recorded for this clonotype. The chain recombines TRBV3-1 with TRBJ2-7; D tentatively fits TRBD1 or TRBD2 (5 bases each). CDR1 is LGHDT, CDR2 YNNKEL, per germline (reference sequence). The ends were cut back, 6 bases at V and 3 bases at J, with 12 bases in the middle. This CDR3 region has 13 residues. DNA for the CDR3: TGTGCCAGCAGTCGGGACGGGCACTACGAGCAGTACTTC. Translated, it gives CASSRDGHYEQYF.

In this sample, this clonotype turned up a few times. This chain uses TRBV12-3 or TRBV12-4 with TRBJ1-2; D perhaps matches TRBD1 (6 bases). V gave up 6 bases and J gave up 6 bases, with 17 bases separating them. The CDR3 loop spans 14 amino acids. The CDR3 loop reads CASRKDSPRDGYTF. CDR3 coding DNA: TGTGCCAGCAGGAAGGACAGCCCCCGCGATGGCTACACCTTC.

The chain combines TRBV4-2 with TRBJ1-2; D may be TRBD1 (6 bases). This CDR3 spans 15 amino acids. Looked up from germline, CDR1 is LGHNA and CDR2 is YNFKEQ. The V end lost 2 bases, the J end lost 5 bases, and 15 bases lay between the germline ends. The CDR3, as DNA: TGTGCCAGCAGCCAAAGCCGAGGGGGGGAATATGGCTACACCTTC. This sequence encodes CASSQSRGGEYGYTF.

The V gene is TRBV6-5, the J gene TRBJ2-1; D remains unclear. Trimming took 0 bases from V and 8 from J, leaving 8 bases between them. The CDR3 covers 13 residues. Germline CDR1 reads MNHEY; CDR2 reads SVGAGI. DNA of the CDR3: TGTGCCAGCAGTTACTCGGGATTGGATGAGCAGTTCTTC. Translated, it gives CASSYSGLDEQFF.

This chain joins TRBV27 and TRBJ2-1; no clear D. V lost 2 bases and J lost 7, with 12 bases in between. CDR1 MNHEY and CDR2 SMNVEV come from the germline V gene (reference sequence). This CDR3 spans 14 amino acids. The CDR3 reads CASSLDMRENEQFF. In DNA, the CDR3 is TGTGCCAGCAGTTTAGATATGAGAGAGAATGAGCAGTTCTTC.

This clonotype was observed a handful of times. The rearrangement joins TRBV29-1 to TRBJ2-1; 7 nucleotides match TRBD2. The CDR3 sequence is 12 residues long. Germline V gives CDR1 SQVTM, CDR2 ANQGSEA. CDR3 sequence (DNA): TGCTCTACTAGCGCGACCTACAATGAGCAGTTCTTC. It codes for CSTSATYNEQFF.

The rearrangement links TRBV28 to TRBJ1-1; the D gene is possibly TRBD1 (5 bases). V was pared by 7 bases and J by 1 base, with 19 bases between. Germline CDR1 is MDHEN and CDR2 is SYDVKM. CDR3 length equals 16 residues. CDR3 loop: CASTLPLGDQNTEAFF. The CDR3 nucleotides read TGTGCCAGCACCCTCCCCCTGGGGGACCAGAACACTGAAGCTTTCTTT. Combining the CDR3 with reference TRBV28 and TRBJ1-1 gives the whole variable domain DVKVTQSSRYLVKRTGEKVFLECVQDMDHENMFWYRQDPGLGLRLIYFSYDVKMKEKGDIPEGYSVSREKKERFSLILESASTNQTSMYLCASTLPLGDQNTEAFFGQGTRLTVV.

The rearrangement uses TRBV20-1 and TRBJ2-2, with TRBD2 matching 15 bases. Per germline, CDR1 DFQATT and CDR2 SNEGSKA (reference sequence). The CDR3 sequence is 17 residues long. V was pared by 3 bases and J by 2 bases, with 4 bases of the junction left unmatched. The CDR3 DNA follows: TGCAGTGCTAGCGGACTAGCGGGAGGGCCAAACACCGGGGAGCTGTTTTTT. This encodes CSASGLAGGPNTGELFF.

As to this clonotype: A much larger clone lies one base from this, so it may be a read error. The V gene is TRBV12-3 or TRBV12-4, the J gene TRBJ2-1, with 8 positions matching TRBD1. The CDR3 covers 14 residues. The junction had 6 bases not matched to a gene; V was cut back by 4 bases and J by 7 bases. CDR3: CASSSRTGKNEQFF. CDR3 nucleotide sequence: TGTGCCAGCAGTTCCCGGACAGGGAAGAATGAGCAGTTCTTC.

This clonotype has ten or more counts. The chain carries TRBV4-1 and TRBJ1-1; D remains ambiguous. Per the germline V gene, CDR1 is MGHRA and CDR2 is YSYEKL. The CDR3 is 13 amino acids. V was cut by 0 bases and J by 5 bases, with 7 bases left in between. The chain's CDR3 is CASSQEGRTEAFF. CDR3 bases: TGCGCCAGCAGCCAAGAGGGGAGGACTGAAGCTTTCTTT.

Notes on this clonotype: A much larger clone lies one base from this, so it may be a read error. This chain connects TRBV10-3 to TRBJ2-3; TRBD2 is a possible D gene (6 bases). The CDR3 has 14 residues. Germline values: CDR1 ENHRY, CDR2 SYGVKD. The CDR3 spells CAITEEGSTDTQYF. CDR3 bases: TGTGCCATCACTGAGGAGGGGAGCACAGATACGCAGTATTTT.